This T cell receptor (beta chain) is drawn from a study of T cells after yellow fever vaccination. For the study at large: Where fractions had low cell numbers, libraries were prepared from them with the SMART-Seq v4 Ultra Low Input RNA kit.

Researchers made TCR cDNA using 5'RACE template switching, and this step added a universal primer site and UMIs. TCRdb re-derived calls from the 5' RACE reads in MiXCR, one entry per CDR3 protein. The repertoire holds 110,000 or so distinct CDR3 sequences, with about 7.8% as singletons. This clonotype was seen more than once but under ten times. Its antigen is currently unknown. Study-level results: Compared with primary, the secondary response was weaker and peaked at day 5, not 15.

Source: CD4+ T cells sorted from PBMCs, taken 45 days after the first yellow fever vaccination. This TCR was recovered from a man aged 18 to 30 who received the YFV17D yellow fever vaccine.

The CDR3 sequence: CASSPSTTNTIYF. The CDR3 DNA reads as TGTGCCAGCTCACCAAGCACAACAAACACCATATATTTT. This chain links TRBV18 with TRBJ1-3; unclear D gene. Looked up from germline, CDR1 is KGHSH and CDR2 is LQKENI. V dropped 2 bases and J dropped 6 bases, with 8 bases sitting between them. This CDR3 region has 13 residues.